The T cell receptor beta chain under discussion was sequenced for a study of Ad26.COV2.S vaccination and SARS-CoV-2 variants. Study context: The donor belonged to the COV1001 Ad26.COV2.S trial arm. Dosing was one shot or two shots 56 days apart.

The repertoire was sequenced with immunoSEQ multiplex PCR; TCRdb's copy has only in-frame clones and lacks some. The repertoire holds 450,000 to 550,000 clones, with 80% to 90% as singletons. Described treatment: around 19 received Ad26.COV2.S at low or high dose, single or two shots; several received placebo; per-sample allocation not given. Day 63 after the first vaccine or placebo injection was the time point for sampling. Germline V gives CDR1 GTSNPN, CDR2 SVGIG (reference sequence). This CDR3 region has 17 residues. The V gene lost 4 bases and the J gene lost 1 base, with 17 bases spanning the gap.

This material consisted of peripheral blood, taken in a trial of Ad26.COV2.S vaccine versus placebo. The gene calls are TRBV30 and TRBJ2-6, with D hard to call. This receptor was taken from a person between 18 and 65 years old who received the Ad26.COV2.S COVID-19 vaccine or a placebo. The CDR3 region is CAWNYKVLFSGANVLTF. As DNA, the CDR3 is TGTGCCTGGAACTACAAGGTCCTCTTTTCTGGGGCCAACGTCCTGACTTTC.